The 24 T cell receptor beta chains in this list originate from one sample, sequenced in a study of identical twins. TCRdb called the 5' RACE reads again in MiXCR, with one record for every CDR3 protein. The data contain fewer than 500,000 distinct CDR3 sequences, 20% to 25% of them singletons. This sample was shared with a second study, whose subject was T cells expressing NK-cell markers.

Input material: CD4+ T cells sorted from blood. All receptors come from a young woman in good health.

The chain has TRBV20-1 and TRBJ1-2; no clear D gene. Looked up from germline, CDR1 is DFQATT and CDR2 is SNEGSKA (reference sequence). This CDR3 region has 14 residues. V was clipped by 2 bases and J by 3 bases, with 13 bases between them. The CDR3 DNA reads TGCAGTGCTAGACGCTCTCGGGGTTACTATGGCTACACCTTC. Translating gives CSARRSRGYYGYTF.

This clonotype was seen a handful of times. The chain combines TRBV6-5 with TRBJ2-3, with D uncertain. The CDR3 runs to 15 residues. Trimming took 2 bases from V and 4 from J, leaving 13 bases between them. The germline gives CDR1 MNHEY, CDR2 SVGAGI. CDR3 sequence: CASSYRALGPDTQYF. In nucleotides, the CDR3 is TGTGCCAGCAGTTACAGAGCGTTAGGGCCAGATACGCAGTATTTT.

The J gene is TRBJ2-6, the V gene TRBV7-9, with D uncertain. CDR3 size: 13 residues. The germline V gene encodes CDR1 SEHNR and CDR2 FQNEAQ (reference sequence). Deletions cut 6 bases from V and 4 bases from J, with 7 bases between. As DNA, the CDR3 is TGTGCCAGCAGAAAAACCGGGGCCAACGTCCTGACTTTC. This gives the protein CASRKTGANVLTF.

The chain uses TRBV5-8 and TRBJ2-3, with TRBD2 matching 9 bases. The CDR3 is made up of 14 amino acids. CDR1 and CDR2 (germline): SGHTS, YDEGEE. The V gene end was trimmed by 3 bases and the J gene end by 3 bases; junction bases not matched to a gene: 2. The CDR3 DNA is TGTGCCAGCAGCTACGGACTAGCGACAGATACGCAGTATTTT. Amino acid sequence: CASSYGLATDTQYF.

The chain employs TRBV5-6 and TRBJ2-6; 11 bases line up with TRBD2. Germline trimming cut 2 bases from V and 4 bases from J; bases unmatched to any gene: 5. This CDR3 spans 17 amino acids. Germline-derived CDR1 and CDR2 are SGHDT and YYEEEE. The CDR3 DNA follows: TGTGCCAGCAGCTTCCCTAGCGGGAGGTGGGGGGCCAACGTCCTGACTTTC. It yields the protein CASSFPSGRWGANVLTF.

This clonotype was seen a few times. The V and J genes are TRBV10-3 and TRBJ2-3; D might be TRBD1 or TRBD2, each matching 5 bases. Trimming stripped 8 bases from V and 6 bases from J, with 18 bases between. Germline lookup yields CDR1 ENHRY and CDR2 SYGVKD. The CDR3 runs to 14 residues. Here the CDR3 DNA reads TGTGCCATCGGGGCTTCCGGGAAAAGGGATACGCAGTATTTT. Encoded protein: CAIGASGKRDTQYF.

The chain has TRBV5-6 and TRBJ2-2; 9 bases line up with TRBD1. The CDR3 runs to 14 residues. After removal of 4 bases from V and 4 bases from J, the junction contained 2 bases not matched to a gene. Per the germline V gene, CDR1 is SGHDT and CDR2 is YYEEEE. The CDR3 sequence is CASSDRGTTGELFF. For the CDR3, the DNA is TGTGCCAGCAGCGACAGGGGGACCACCGGGGAGCTGTTTTTT.

There are a few counts of this clonotype. V and J are TRBV5-1 and TRBJ2-2; TRBD2 might be the D (6 bases). Trimming took off 4 bases at V and 0 bases at J, with 13 bases between the two ends. The CDR3 is made up of 16 amino acids. Per the germline V gene, CDR1 is SGHRS and CDR2 is YFSETQ. The CDR3 here is CASSKGRGTNTGELFF. The DNA for the CDR3 is TGCGCCAGCAGCAAAGGTCGGGGGACGAACACCGGGGAGCTGTTTTTT.

This clonotype was picked up a small number of times. The V and J genes are TRBV6-1 and TRBJ1-5; the D is unclear. The ends were cut back, 3 bases at V and 7 bases at J, with 10 bases in the middle. The CDR3 has 13 residues. Germline CDR1 MNHNS, CDR2 SASEGT. The CDR3 loop is CASSDEGSQPQHF. CDR3 DNA: TGTGCCAGCAGTGATGAAGGGTCGCAGCCCCAGCATTTT.

This clonotype came up once. The V gene is TRBV19, the J gene TRBJ2-2; 8 bases map to TRBD1. The length of the CDR3 is 18 residues. Germline CDR1 LNHDA, CDR2 SQIVND (reference sequence). V was clipped by 6 bases and J by 3 bases; unmatched bases: 15. The CDR3 nucleotides read TGTGCCAGTAGGACCGGGACAGGCCGCGCCCCTTACACCGGGGAGCTGTTTTTT. Residues: CASRTGTGRAPYTGELFF.

This clonotype was detected only a few times. This chain joins TRBV27 and TRBJ1-1; TRBD1 is a possible D gene (5 bases). The CDR3 is 14 amino acids. The germline V gene encodes CDR1 MNHEY and CDR2 SMNVEV (reference sequence). The V and J ends lost 2 bases and 6 bases respectively, with 13 bases between them. The CDR3 loop is CASSLRREGAEAFF. DNA of the CDR3: TGTGCCAGCAGTTTAAGGAGGGAAGGGGCTGAAGCTTTCTTT.

This clonotype was found a few times. This sequence joins TRBV5-6 and TRBJ1-1; the match to TRBD1 covers 7 bases. V gave up 3 bases and J gave up 5 bases; unmatched junction bases: 7. This CDR3 has 14 residues. CDR1 and CDR2 (germline): SGHDT, YYEEEE. The CDR3: CASSSTGDSTEAFF. Written as DNA, the CDR3 is TGTGCCAGCAGCTCCACAGGGGATTCGACTGAAGCTTTCTTT.

This clonotype has just a few counts. The chain carries TRBV20-1 and TRBJ2-2, with 9 bases identical to TRBD1. The germline gives CDR1 DFQATT, CDR2 SNEGSKA (reference sequence). This CDR3 comprises 13 residues. With V trimmed by 5 bases and J by 3 bases, 1 base remained unmatched. DNA of the CDR3: TGCAGTGCTGGGACAGGGCACACCGGGGAGCTGTTTTTT. Its translation: CSAGTGHTGELFF.

A few counts support this clonotype. V usage is TRBV2 and J usage is TRBJ1-6; maybe TRBD1 (5 bases). Trimming cost V 1 base and J 7 bases, with 5 bases left between them. The germline gives CDR1 SNHLY, CDR2 FYNNEI. This CDR3 is 13 amino acids long. The CDR3 loop is CASSEEGNSPLHF. DNA for the CDR3: TGTGCCAGCAGTGAAGAGGGGAATTCACCCCTCCACTTT.

CDR3 in amino acids: CSAREGEREAFF. The DNA for the CDR3 is TGCAGTGCTAGAGAAGGTGAACGTGAAGCTTTCTTT. V usage is TRBV20-1 and J usage is TRBJ1-1; D unclear. This CDR3 region has 12 residues. The V end was cut by 0 bases, the J end by 7 bases, with 9 bases between. Germline CDR1 and CDR2: DFQATT and SNEGSKA (reference sequence).

The table lists this clonotype with a few counts. The chain is built from TRBV7-3 and TRBJ2-3; possibly TRBD2 for D (6 bases). Trimming left V 5 bases short and J 6 bases short, with 15 bases between. Looked up from germline, CDR1 is SGHTA and CDR2 is FQGTGA. The length of the CDR3 is 14 residues. CDR3 nucleotide sequence: TGTGCCAGCAGCAGTCCCGGGACTCGGGATACGCAGTATTTT. This gives the protein CASSSPGTRDTQYF.

The table lists this clonotype with a few counts. V gene TRBV12-3 or TRBV12-4 combines with J gene TRBJ2-1; 10 bases fit TRBD2. This CDR3 spans 16 amino acids. V dropped 2 bases and J dropped 2; count of bases not matched to a gene: 3. The CDR3 is CASSLSGRAPYNEQFF. CDR3 nucleotide sequence: TGTGCCAGCAGTTTAAGCGGGAGGGCGCCCTACAATGAGCAGTTCTTC.

This clonotype was seen only a few times. V usage is TRBV3-1 and J usage is TRBJ1-5; 7 nucleotides align to TRBD1. In germline, CDR1 is LGHDT, CDR2 YNNKEL (reference sequence). The junction had 5 bases not matched to a gene; V was cut back by 4 bases and J by 5 bases. CDR3 length: 14 amino acids. The CDR3 loop reads CASSRTGAYQPQHF. The CDR3 bases are TGTGCCAGCAGCCGAACAGGGGCCTATCAGCCCCAGCATTTT.

This clonotype has just a few counts. This chain uses TRBV10-3 with TRBJ2-6, with no clear D. Germline CDR1 ENHRY, CDR2 SYGVKD. V was pared by 6 bases and J by 0 bases, with 6 bases between. CDR3 length: 14 amino acids. CDR3 DNA sequence: TGTGCCATCAGGTACAGCTCTGGGGCCAACGTCCTGACTTTC. It yields the protein CAIRYSSGANVLTF.

The rearrangement joins TRBV25-1 to TRBJ2-7; TRBD2 matches 10 bases. In germline, CDR1 is MGHDK, CDR2 SYGVNS. With 8 bases clipped from V and 6 bases from J, the junction kept 16 bases outside the gene matches. The CDR3 spans 16 residues. The CDR3 DNA reads as TGTGCCAGCCTCCCTCTAGGAGCGGGAGGGTTTACCGAGCAGTACTTC. Its translation is CASLPLGAGGFTEQYF.

There are a few counts of this clonotype. V and J are TRBV25-1 and TRBJ2-2; a possible D gene is TRBD2 (6 bases). This CDR3 contains 17 residues. V lost 6 bases and J 4 bases, leaving 21 bases between the germline ends. The germline V gene has CDR1 MGHDK and CDR2 SYGVNS. In DNA form, the CDR3 reads TGTGCCAGCAGGCCCCCCCCTGGGGGAGGCGGCACCGGGGAGCTGTTTTTT. It encodes CASRPPPGGGGTGELFF.

Only a few counts were recorded for this clonotype. The chain joins TRBV12-3 or TRBV12-4 to TRBJ1-2; 7 bases fit TRBD1. The V segment lost 5 bases and the J segment 5 bases; nucleotides outside the gene matches: 5. CDR3 size: 13 residues. CDR3 sequence (DNA): TGTGCCAGCAGTCCTGACAGGGTATATGGCTACACCTTC. Amino acid sequence: CASSPDRVYGYTF.

The chain is built from TRBV7-8 and TRBJ1-5; 7 positions agree with TRBD1. Germline lookup yields CDR1 SGHVS and CDR2 FQNEAQ. The CDR3 loop spans 14 amino acids. With V trimmed by 5 bases and J by 7 bases, 8 bases remained unmatched. This chain's CDR3 is CASSLRDRGQPQHF. Written as DNA, the CDR3 is TGTGCCAGCAGCCTGAGGGACAGAGGCCAGCCCCAGCATTTT.

V and J are TRBV9 and TRBJ2-3; 11 nucleotides match TRBD2. The CDR3 consists of 15 residues. With V trimmed by 4 bases and J by 3 bases, 4 bases remained unmatched. The germline gives CDR1 SGDLS, CDR2 YYNGEE. CDR3 residues: CASSSRLAGTDTQYF. In DNA form, the CDR3 reads TGTGCCAGCAGCTCTAGACTAGCGGGGACAGATACGCAGTATTTT.